This is a list of T cell receptor beta chains from one sample in a study of OX40 agonist ivuxolimab in advanced cancers. Sequencing was performed with immunoSEQ multiplex PCR; in TCRdb, only in-frame clones are kept and a portion is missing. Of roughly 56,000 clones in the sample, around 82% were seen once. Sequencing was performed on CD4+ or CD8+ T cells sorted from blood, taken in a trial of the OX40 agonist ivuxolimab. Source of these receptors: an adult with an advanced solid tumor such as melanoma, head and neck, liver or kidney cancer. The CDR3 runs from the conserved cysteine through the conserved F or W. Clone size, where shown, is once, few, many, or a class for clones that have expanded.

-,TRBV5-1,TRBJ2-3,CASSLALGAGDTQYF
-,TRBV6-5,TRBJ1-6,CASSRGAAELSPLHF
-,TRBV21-1,TRBJ2-7,CASSRTAYEQYF
-,TRBV19,TRBJ2-3,CASSIARGVADTQYF
-,TRBV5-4,TRBJ2-5,CASSSGTGGTQYF
-,TRBV6-5,TRBJ2-7,CASIGTSGSYEQYF
-,TRBV6-5,TRBJ2-2,CASSYGTVTTGELFF
-,TRBV28,TRBJ1-1,CASSRRGQYTEAFF
few,TRBV28,TRBJ1-1,CASSPTGARNTEAFF
many,TRBV7-2,TRBJ1-5,CASSPLTGRREPQHF
-,TRBV9,TRBJ2-3,CASSPEGGALTTDTQYF
-,TRBV5-4,TRBJ1-6,CASGGTGGSYNSPLHF
-,TRBV29-1,TRBJ2-7,CSVEKFPQGARYEQYF
-,TRBV19,TRBJ2-6,CASSMIAFYSGANVLTF